The clone carrying this T cell receptor beta chain has a handful of counts. No antigen is known for it. The data originate from a study of post-analysis software for immune sequencing data. Study overall: Relapsing-remitting, secondary progressive and progressive-relapsing courses of multiple sclerosis were included.

The CDR3 loop spans 14 amino acids. Germline CDR1 and CDR2: SEHNR and FQNEAQ (reference sequence). V dropped 0 bases and J dropped 4 bases, with 10 bases sitting between them. Each TCR beta cDNA library carried unique molecular identifiers. TCRdb reanalysed the PCR reads using MiXCR and keeps one entry per CDR3 protein. The sample includes some 370,000 distinct CDR3 sequences, approximately 33% of them seen just once. General study findings and limits: Normalized Chao1 diversity was significantly reduced in patients versus controls. TRBV5-6, TRBV5-1 and TRBV20-1 belonged to a set of about 5 TRBV segments that were more frequent in patients than controls.

Material: blood. This chain uses TRBV7-9 with TRBJ2-7; no firm D call. The TCR comes from a girl between 5 and 17 years old with multiple sclerosis. CDR3 sequence reads: CASSLAGESYEQYF. CDR3 bases: TGTGCCAGCAGCTTAGCAGGAGAATCTTACGAGCAGTACTTC.